The 13 T cell receptor beta chains presented below share a single source sample, sequenced in a study of T cells in Graves' hyperthyroidism and ophthalmopathy. Researchers amplified the TCR beta CDR3 regions from RNA transcripts. Carried out on the TCR CDR3, a first-round RT-PCR used the HTBI primer set. TCRdb independently ran MiXCR on the multiplex PCR reads; one entry per CDR3 protein. The sample gives about 560,000 distinct CDR3 sequences, around 14% of which show up once; about 7% is in the top ten. The source material was blood. These receptors were taken from a woman aged 25 to 39 with Graves' hyperthyroidism.

V and J are TRBV6-5 and TRBJ2-4; 7 bases map to TRBD1. Germline V CDR1 and CDR2: MNHEY, SVGAGI. The trim removed 2 bases at V and 0 bases at J, leaving 7 bases unmatched. This CDR3 region has 17 residues. CDR3 region: CASSYPGQLIAKNIQYF. The CDR3 bases are TGTGCCAGCAGTTACCCGGGACAGCTGATAGCCAAAAACATTCAGTACTTC.

This clonotype was found many times. The V and J genes are TRBV11-2 and TRBJ1-4; 9 bases map to TRBD1. Germline CDR1 SGHAT, CDR2 FQNNGV. This CDR3 contains 15 residues. Losses at the gene ends were 5 bases for V and 8 bases for J; bases not matched to a gene: 9. The CDR3 region has the DNA TGTGCCAGCAGCAAATACAGGGGGCTCGGAGAAAAACTGTTTTTT. Amino acid sequence: CASSKYRGLGEKLFF.

In its sample, this clonotype was seen a few times. The gene calls are TRBV12-3 or TRBV12-4 and TRBJ2-1; maybe TRBD1 (7 bases). The CDR3 is 15 amino acids. V lost 7 bases and J 10 bases, leaving 23 bases between the germline ends. In nucleotides, the CDR3 is TGTGCCAGCACCCTCCAGGGGGGAACCCCTGCGGAGCAGTTCTTC. It is translated as CASTLQGGTPAEQFF.

In DNA, the CDR3 is TGCAGTGTAGCGGGAGAGGGCACAGATACGCAGTATTTT. Translation: CSVAGEGTDTQYF. V and J are TRBV20-1 and TRBJ2-3, with 9 bases fitting TRBD2. The CDR3 has 13 residues. Germline loops: CDR1 DFQATT, CDR2 SNEGSKA (reference sequence). The J segment lost 1 base and the V segment lost 7 bases, leaving 3 bases of the junction unmatched.

The genes are TRBV6-4 and TRBJ2-7; D possibly matches TRBD1 or TRBD2 (6 bases each). V dropped 0 bases and J dropped 4 bases, with 13 bases sitting between them. The CDR3 totals 15 residues. The V gene's germline CDR1 is MRHNA and CDR2 SNTAGT. The DNA of the CDR3 is TGTGCCAGCAGTGACTCGACTCGGAGGGGGTACGAGCAGTACTTC. Residues: CASSDSTRRGYEQYF.

The chain employs TRBV15 and TRBJ1-5; tentative D call: TRBD1 (5 bases). This CDR3 region has 15 residues. The germline V gene has CDR1 LNHNV and CDR2 YYDKDF (reference sequence). V was clipped by 1 base and J by 3 bases, with 10 bases between them. The CDR3 DNA follows: TGTGCCACCAGCAGAGCACAGGTTTCCAATCAGCCCCAGCATTTT. It codes for CATSRAQVSNQPQHF.

The chain couples TRBV3-1 to TRBJ2-7; 12 positions agree with TRBD2. The germline V gene encodes CDR1 LGHDT and CDR2 YNNKEL (reference sequence). The CDR3 covers 14 residues. V lost 3 bases to trimming and J lost 4 bases; unmatched junction nucleotides: 1. CDR3 in amino acids: CASSHTSGRYEQYF. In DNA form, the CDR3 reads TGTGCCAGCAGCCACACTAGCGGGAGGTACGAGCAGTACTTC.

This clonotype came up many times. The chain combines TRBV3-1 with TRBJ1-2; no clear D. CDR1 and CDR2 (germline): LGHDT, YNNKEL (reference sequence). The V gene lost 1 base and the J gene lost 5 bases, with 11 bases spanning the gap. The CDR3 loop spans 14 amino acids. The CDR3 protein is CASSQARGGYGYTF. In DNA form, the CDR3 reads TGTGCCAGCAGCCAAGCCCGGGGAGGGTATGGCTACACCTTC.

This clonotype was recorded at least ten times. This chain uses TRBV11-2 with TRBJ2-2; 9 bases are shared with TRBD2. V dropped 6 bases and J dropped 4; count of bases not matched to a gene: 6. There are 15 residues in the CDR3. Germline V lookup: CDR1 SGHAT, CDR2 FQNNGV. The CDR3 DNA reads TGTGCCAGCAGTAGGACTAGCGAGGGCACCGGGGAGCTGTTTTTT. Translation: CASSRTSEGTGELFF.

This clonotype occurred many times. This sequence joins TRBV27 and TRBJ2-2, with D tentatively TRBD1 or TRBD2 (5 bases each). The CDR3 totals 16 residues. Germline values: CDR1 MNHEY, CDR2 SMNVEV (reference sequence). V was clipped by 5 bases and J by 7 bases, with 20 bases between them. CDR3 region: CASSRIRDLGVGELFF. The CDR3 DNA is TGTGCCAGCAGTCGAATCCGGGACCTAGGGGTCGGGGAGCTGTTTTTT.

This clonotype was detected a few times. The V call is TRBV6-6, the J call TRBJ1-1; no clear D gene. V was clipped by 0 bases and J by 3 bases, with 11 bases between them. CDR1 and CDR2 from the germline V gene are MNHNY and SVGAGI (reference sequence). This CDR3 contains 15 residues. The CDR3: CASSYSFSGDTEAFF. CDR3 nucleotide sequence: TGTGCCAGCAGTTACTCGTTCTCCGGCGACACTGAAGCTTTCTTT.

As to this clonotype: Just one base apart from a much larger clone, this may be a read error. This chain uses TRBV29-1 with TRBJ2-7; 9 bases agree with TRBD1. The CDR3 is 13 amino acids. CDR1 and CDR2 (germline): SQVTM, ANQGSEA. In DNA, the CDR3 is TGCAGCGCCCTACAAGGACAGGGGAGCGAGCAGCACTTC. Translation gives CSALQGQGSEQHF.

This clonotype was seen repeatedly, ten times or more. This chain joins TRBV6-2 or TRBV6-3 and TRBJ2-7; the D gene could be TRBD1 or TRBD2 (5 bases each). CDR3 length: 13 residues. V was pared by 2 bases and J by 5 bases, with 10 bases between. From germline, CDR1 is MNHEY and CDR2 SVGEGT. The CDR3 loop reads CASSYDGADEQYF. CDR3 in DNA: TGTGCCAGCAGTTACGACGGGGCTGACGAGCAGTACTTC.